This TCR beta chain was recovered during a study of T cell repertoires in cytomegalovirus infection. On the study more broadly: HLA-C-restricted CMV epitopes, recently identified, and well-studied HLA-B-restricted ones were used by the study. A matching HLA type, together with CMV infection, was signaled by public TCR beta signatures. Study outcomes and limitations: CMV-specific TCR beta clonotypes restricted by HLA-C dominated the ex vivo response. Summed public TCR beta family frequency identified CMV carriers bearing the relevant HLA.

TCRdb re-analysed the reads in MiXCR, keeping a single row per CDR3 protein. The table shows hundreds of thousands of distinct CDR3 sequences, with 30% to 40% occurring only once. As to this clonotype: The antigen remains undetermined.

V was trimmed by 5 bases and J by 2 bases, leaving 12 bases between them. The V gene's germline CDR1 is MDHEN and CDR2 SYDVKM. There are 15 residues in the CDR3. The specimen was cultured PBMCs, collected from culture after CMV antigen stimulation. The chain recombines TRBV28 with TRBJ1-4; a weak D match, TRBD1 (5 bases). This receptor was identified in a human donor in good health (CMV status not recorded). Some clones in this sample may be carry-over from other donors' samples. CDR3: CASSPQGGTNEKLFF. DNA for the CDR3: TGTGCCAGCAGTCCCCAGGGCGGGACTAATGAAAAACTGTTTTTT.